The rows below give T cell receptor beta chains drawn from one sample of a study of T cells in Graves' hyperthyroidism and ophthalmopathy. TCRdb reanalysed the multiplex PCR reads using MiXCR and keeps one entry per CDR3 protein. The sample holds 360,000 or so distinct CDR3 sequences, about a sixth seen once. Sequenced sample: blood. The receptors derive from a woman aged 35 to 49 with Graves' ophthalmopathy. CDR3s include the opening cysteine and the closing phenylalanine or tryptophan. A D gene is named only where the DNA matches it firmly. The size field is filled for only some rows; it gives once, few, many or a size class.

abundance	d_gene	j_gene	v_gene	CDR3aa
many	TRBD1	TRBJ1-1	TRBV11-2	CASSFRQGAITEAFF
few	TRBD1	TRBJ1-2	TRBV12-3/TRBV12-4	CASTRGGQGIPNYGYTF
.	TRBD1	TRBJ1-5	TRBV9	CASSDRTGGGPQHF
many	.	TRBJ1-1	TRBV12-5	CASGRTREAFF
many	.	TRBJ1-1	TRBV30	CAWKSGMNTEAFF
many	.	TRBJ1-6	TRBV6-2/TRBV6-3	CASSYRAGSPLHF
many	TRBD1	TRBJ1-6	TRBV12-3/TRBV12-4	CASSLRQGPNSPLHF
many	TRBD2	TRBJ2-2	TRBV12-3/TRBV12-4	CASSLIDGTKNTGELFF
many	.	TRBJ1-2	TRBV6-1	CASSEVLGVGYGYTF
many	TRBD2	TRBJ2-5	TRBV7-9	CASSFAGGETQYF
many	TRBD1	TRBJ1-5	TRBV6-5	CASRGQGLEQPQHF
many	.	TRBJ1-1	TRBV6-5	CASTPGGTEAFF
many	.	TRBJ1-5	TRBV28	CASSINQPQHF
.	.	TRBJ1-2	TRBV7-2	CASSASRGGYGYTF